The 14 T cell receptor beta chains below all came from one sample that was sequenced in a study of T-cell reconstitution after alpha-beta-depleted transplantation in children. The TCRbeta library incorporated unique molecular identifiers. One entry per CDR3 protein results from TCRdb running MiXCR on the PCR reads. Of around 140,000 distinct CDR3 sequences in the sample, about 9% were seen once. The source material was PBMCs, mostly from graft donor cells, sampled 180 days after TCRalphabeta/CD19-depleted stem cell transplant. The receptors stem from a female patient aged 2 to 10 who had a stem cell transplant for congenital amegakaryocytic thrombocytopenia, so the T cells may come from the graft donor.

The table lists this clonotype with many counts. V usage is TRBV20-1 and J usage is TRBJ2-1; a weak D match, TRBD2 (5 bases). This CDR3 is built from 12 residues. Looked up from germline, CDR1 is DFQATT and CDR2 is SNEGSKA (reference sequence). V was pared by 2 bases and J by 6 bases, with 8 bases between. CDR3 DNA: TGCAGTGCTAGACTAGCTGGCAATGAGCAGTTCTTC. This translates into CSARLAGNEQFF.

Comment on this clonotype: A much larger clone lies a single base off, so this may be a read error. The chain joins TRBV5-1 to TRBJ1-3, with D unclear. The length of the CDR3 is 14 residues. Germline lookup yields CDR1 SGHRS and CDR2 YFSETQ. Between the trimmed V and J ends, which lost 6 bases and 2 bases, there was a span of 12 bases. The CDR3 reads CASIPGRAGNTIYF. CDR3 coding DNA: TGCGCCAGCATCCCGGGGAGGGCTGGAAACACCATATATTTT. The variable domain in full, with the rest retrieved from reference TRBV5-1 and TRBJ1-3, is KAGVTQTPRYLIKTRGQQVTLSCSPISGHRSVSWYQQTPGQGLQFLFEYFSETQRNKGNFPGRFSGRQFSNSRSEMNVSTLELGDSALYLCASIPGRAGNTIYFGEGSWLTVV.

This chain joins TRBV15 and TRBJ2-1, with TRBD1 matching over 9 bases. V shed 0 bases, J shed 16 bases, and the junction held 10 bases outside the gene matches. Germline CDR1 is LNHNV and CDR2 is YYDKDF (reference sequence). The CDR3 loop spans 14 amino acids. CDR3 sequence: CATSRDQAGTGLFF. The CDR3 nucleotides are TGTGCCACCAGCAGAGATCAAGCCGGGACAGGGCTCTTCTTC.

The chain is built from TRBV30 and TRBJ2-7, with D possibly matching TRBD2 (5 bases). CDR1 is GTSNPN, CDR2 SVGIG, per germline (reference sequence). Trimming removed 2 bases at V and 5 bases at J, with 7 bases between. The CDR3 has 11 amino acids. This CDR3 is CAWSSRDEQYF. Here the CDR3 DNA reads TGTGCCTGGAGTTCGAGGGACGAGCAGTACTTC.

At least ten counts were recorded for this clonotype. The gene calls are TRBV29-1 and TRBJ2-1, with TRBD2 identical over 15 bases. J gave up 8 bases and V 6 bases, and 5 bases lay outside the gene matches. In germline, CDR1 is SQVTM, CDR2 ANQGSEA. The CDR3 extends over 14 amino acids. The CDR3, as DNA: TGCAGCGTGGCGGGACTAGCGGGAGGTTATGAGCAGTTCTTC. Protein: CSVAGLAGGYEQFF.

This clonotype was found many times. The rearrangement joins TRBV20-1 to TRBJ1-2, with D perhaps TRBD1 (5 bases). CDR1 is DFQATT and CDR2 is SNEGSKA in the germline V gene (reference sequence). The CDR3 has 15 residues. Trimming cost V 0 bases and J 3 bases, with 14 bases left between them. The CDR3 DNA reads TGCAGTGCTAGAGATAGGAGGGGAACCGACTATGGCTACACCTTC. Its translation: CSARDRRGTDYGYTF.

There are many counts of this clonotype. The chain couples TRBV6-5 to TRBJ2-5; 9 positions agree with TRBD1. Germline CDR1 and CDR2: MNHEY and SVGAGI. The CDR3 consists of 15 residues. The ends lost 4 bases at V and 4 bases at J; junction bases unmatched: 7. CDR3 sequence (DNA): TGTGCCAGCAGTTCCTCGACAGGGGGAGGAGAGACCCAGTACTTC. It specifies CASSSSTGGGETQYF.

Many counts were recorded for this clonotype. V is TRBV20-1 and J is TRBJ1-6; weak D call: TRBD1 (5 bases). The V end lost 4 bases, the J end lost 14 bases, and 18 bases lay between the germline ends. Germline CDR1 is DFQATT and CDR2 is SNEGSKA (reference sequence). The CDR3 runs to 13 residues. The chain's CDR3 is CSAIGAGRWALHF. The DNA for the CDR3 is TGCAGTGCTATTGGGGCCGGAAGATGGGCCCTCCACTTT.

Many counts were recorded for this clonotype. The chain joins TRBV9 to TRBJ2-2, with D maybe TRBD2 (7 bases). Germline V lookup: CDR1 SGDLS, CDR2 YYNGEE. Trimming shortened V by 0 bases and J by 6 bases, and 18 bases separated the two germline ends. There are 17 residues in the CDR3. The CDR3 region has the DNA TGTGCCAGCAGCGTAGAAGGAGGGGGAGGGATCTCCGGGGAGCTGTTTTTT. It specifies CASSVEGGGGISGELFF.

This clonotype was counted ten times or more. The V and J genes are TRBV20-1 and TRBJ2-3; 7 nucleotides agree with TRBD1. The CDR3 runs 14 residues. V shed 6 bases, J shed 2 bases, and the junction held 8 bases outside the gene matches. Germline CDR1 and CDR2: DFQATT and SNEGSKA (reference sequence). The CDR3, as DNA: TGCAGTGCCCGCAGGGGACAGACCACAGATACGCAGTATTTT. It codes for CSARRGQTTDTQYF.

This clonotype was counted ten times or more. The chain combines TRBV5-5 with TRBJ1-1, with D possibly TRBD1 on 5 matching bases. Looked up from germline, CDR1 is SGHKS and CDR2 is YYEKEE (reference sequence). The CDR3 length is 14 residues. V lost 4 bases and J lost 1, with 11 bases in between. The CDR3 reads CASSATVPNTEAFF. DNA for the CDR3: TGTGCCAGCAGCGCGACAGTCCCGAACACTGAAGCTTTCTTT.

Many counts were recorded for this clonotype. This chain uses TRBV28 with TRBJ2-7; 7 bases are a match to TRBD1. Germline V gives CDR1 MDHEN, CDR2 SYDVKM. V dropped 3 bases and J dropped 0; count of bases not matched to a gene: 5. The CDR3 loop spans 15 amino acids. The CDR3 reads CASSFGDRRSYEQYF. As DNA, the CDR3 is TGTGCCAGCAGTTTCGGGGACAGACGCTCCTACGAGCAGTACTTC. Variable domain in full (rest from reference TRBV28 and TRBJ2-7): DVKVTQSSRYLVKRTGEKVFLECVQDMDHENMFWYRQDPGLGLRLIYFSYDVKMKEKGDIPEGYSVSREKKERFSLILESASTNQTSMYLCASSFGDRRSYEQYFGPGTRLTVT.

This clonotype appeared many times. The chain recombines TRBV7-9 with TRBJ2-1, with D possibly TRBD1 on 6 matching bases. CDR3 length equals 14 residues. Deletions cut 4 bases from V and 5 bases from J, with 12 bases between. Germline CDR1 is SEHNR and CDR2 is FQNEAQ (reference sequence). Here the CDR3 DNA reads TGTGCCAGCAGCTGGGCAGGGGTGAACAATGAGCAGTTCTTC. The encoded protein is CASSWAGVNNEQFF.

This clonotype has at least ten counts. The chain couples TRBV27 to TRBJ2-3; the D is unclear. The CDR3 sequence is 14 residues long. Germline V gene data show CDR1 as MNHEY and CDR2 as SMNVEV (reference sequence). Trimming shortened V by 2 bases and J by 1 base, and 7 bases separated the two germline ends. This CDR3 reads CASSLELGTDTQYF. In DNA form, the CDR3 reads TGTGCCAGCAGTTTAGAGCTTGGCACAGATACGCAGTATTTT.